The sequence of this T cell receptor (beta chain) was determined in a study of shared clonotypes between healthy human individuals. Genomic DNA (from each subset) was split evenly across several immunoSEQ plates. Profiling relied on immunoSEQ multiplex PCR, and the TCRdb table lists in-frame clones only, not all of them. This table has roughly 1,500,000 clones, 95% to 99% appearing once. Splitting of CD4+ cells produced CD45RA+ naive and CD45RA-negative memory subsets. The clonotype was recovered from a man aged 30 to 39 in good health. Sequencing input: naive CD4+ T cells sorted from blood. Subset meaning: CD45RA+ positively selected.

The CDR3 region is CASSPPGPQPYTDTQYF. The CDR3 DNA reads as TGTGCCAGCTCACCACCGGGCCCACAGCCTTACACAGATACGCAGTATTTT. This chain uses TRBV18 with TRBJ2-3; the D is unclear. The CDR3 totals 17 residues. The germline V gene encodes CDR1 KGHSH and CDR2 LQKENI. V was clipped by 0 bases and J by 2 bases, with 15 bases between them.